The TCR beta chain described here comes from a study of T cell changes during pregnancy in multiple sclerosis. Per germline, CDR1 SNHLY and CDR2 FYNNEI. This CDR3 contains 14 residues. V was clipped by 6 bases and J by 1 base; unmatched bases: 5. Measured with immunoSEQ multiplex PCR; TCRdb has only the in-frame clones, and not every one. Of approximately 30,000 clones in the sample, under 95% were seen once. This clone was seen a single time. V and J are TRBV2 and TRBJ1-1; 7 bases map to TRBD1. The TCR originated in a female donor with multiple sclerosis, enrolled in a pregnancy study. This sample comprised CD4+ T cells from peripheral blood mononuclear cells, obtained after pregnancy. The CDR3 DNA is TGTGCCAGCAGGGACTGGACAGGGAACACTGAAGCTTTCTTT. It is translated as CASRDWTGNTEAFF.